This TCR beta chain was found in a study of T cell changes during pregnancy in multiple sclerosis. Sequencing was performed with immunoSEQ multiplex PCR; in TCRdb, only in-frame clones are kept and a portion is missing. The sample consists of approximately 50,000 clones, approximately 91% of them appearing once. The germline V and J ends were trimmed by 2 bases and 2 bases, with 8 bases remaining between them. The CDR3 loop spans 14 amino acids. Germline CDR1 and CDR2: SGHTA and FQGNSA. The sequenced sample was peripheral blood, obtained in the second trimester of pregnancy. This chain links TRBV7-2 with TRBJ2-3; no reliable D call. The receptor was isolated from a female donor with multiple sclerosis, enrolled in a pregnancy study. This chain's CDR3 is CASSLLGATDTQYF. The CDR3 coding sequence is TGTGCCAGCAGCTTACTCGGAGCCACAGATACGCAGTATTTT.